This TCR beta chain was obtained from a study of CD8 T cells in ankylosing spondylitis. Findings and caveats of the study: Blood from ankylosing spondylitis patients appeared to carry a characteristic roughly 8-variant TCR beta motif. In ankylosing spondylitis patients, matched synovial fluid reportedly showed significant enrichment of disease-linked clones.

This clonotype occurred many times. What it recognizes is unknown. TCRdb processed the 5' RACE reads anew with MiXCR; each CDR3 protein has one entry. The sample includes 500,000 to 650,000 distinct CDR3 sequences, approximately 5.3% of them seen just once. The specimen was blood, either unsorted or a sorted T cell fraction (not recorded which). The clonotype was recovered from a male donor with ankylosing spondylitis.

CDR3 sequence reads: CASRVQGSGNTIYF. CDR3 DNA: TGTGCCAGCAGGGTACAGGGGAGCGGAAACACCATATATTTT. V usage is TRBV7-2 and J usage is TRBJ1-3; 7 bases fit TRBD1. The J segment lost 4 bases and the V segment lost 6 bases, leaving 6 bases of the junction unmatched. Germline V gives CDR1 SGHTA, CDR2 FQGNSA. There are 14 residues in the CDR3.